This TCR beta chain derives from a study of control samples from healthy donors and cancer patients. Sequencing used immunoSEQ multiplex PCR; TCRdb keeps in-frame clones, though not all of them. The sample has about 170,000 clones; 90% to 95% are singletons. Trimming left V 5 bases short and J 3 bases short, with 14 bases between. In germline, CDR1 is MGHDK, CDR2 SYGVNS. This CDR3 comprises 15 residues. The genes are TRBV25-1 and TRBJ1-3; possibly TRBD1 for D (6 bases). The TCR was taken from a woman aged 25 to 39 in good health. Sequencing was done on a sample of blood. CDR3 nucleotide sequence: TGTGCCAGCAGTCCCGACAGGTCGAGTGGAAACACCATATATTTT. Translated, it gives CASSPDRSSGNTIYF.